The 16 T cell receptor beta chains given below trace back to one sample, sequenced in a study of T cell responses to AZD1222 COVID-19 vaccine (dated by TCRdb to the early 2020s). Explained via the paper, the time point label denotes: about 28 days (+/-7) after the second vaccine dose. The treatment or condition tag for this specimen amounts to: meningococcal conjugate vaccine given as trial control. The library was built by means of the immunoSEQ multiplex PCR assay. This immuneACCESS table, as held by TCRdb, lists in-frame sequences with V and J called but not all clones. Of the missing ones, under half trace to an unresolved V gene in checked studies; the others have no known cause. This sample has 95,000 to 150,000 clones in its table, and about 93% of those were observed once. 3.5% to 4.5% of the sample is in the top ten clones. The sequencing here drew on peripheral blood, taken 28 days after the second dose of the MenACWY control vaccine. The receptors here all came from an adult who received the MenACWY meningococcal vaccine as a control.

This rearrangement joins TRBV19 to TRBJ2-1; 9 bases map to TRBD2. V was pared by 5 bases and J by 2 bases, with 4 bases of the junction left unmatched. This CDR3 has 15 amino acids. Looked up from germline, CDR1 is LNHDA and CDR2 is SQIVND (reference sequence). CDR3 in DNA: TGTGCCAGTAGTCTGATAGCGGGAGCCTACAATGAGCAGTTCTTC. As protein: CASSLIAGAYNEQFF.

The V gene is TRBV28, the J gene TRBJ2-2; D perhaps matches TRBD1 (5 bases). CDR1 MDHEN and CDR2 SYDVKM come from the germline V gene. The CDR3 is 14 residues long. Trimming cost V 8 bases and J 5 bases, with 15 bases left between them. CDR3 nucleotide sequence: TGTGCCAGCGGTACCTTCAGGGATACCGGGGAGCTGTTTTTT. Translation gives CASGTFRDTGELFF.

This chain uses TRBV4-3 with TRBJ1-1; D might be TRBD1 (5 bases). With 1 base removed from V and 4 bases from J, the gap between germline ends came to 13 bases. The CDR3 consists of 15 residues. Per the germline V gene, CDR1 is LGHNA and CDR2 is YSLEER. The CDR3 sequence: CASSQGGSGGTEAFF. The CDR3 region has the DNA TGCGCCAGCAGCCAAGGGGGCTCGGGTGGCACTGAAGCTTTCTTT.

This clone has only one observation. The CDR3 loop is CASSSTSPQETQYF. The CDR3 nucleotides read TGCGCCAGCAGCTCGACTAGCCCCCAAGAGACCCAGTACTTC. The chain uses TRBV5-1 and TRBJ2-5, with 7 bases that match TRBD2. Trimming removed 3 bases from V and 1 base from J; junction bases left unmatched: 3. The CDR3 covers 14 residues. Germline lookup yields CDR1 SGHRS and CDR2 YFSETQ.

The chain couples TRBV5-1 to TRBJ2-2; 11 positions agree with TRBD2. This CDR3 has 15 residues. Germline V gene data show CDR1 as SGHRS and CDR2 as YFSETQ. With V trimmed by 3 bases and J by 5 bases, 3 bases remained unmatched. CDR3 sequence (DNA): TGCGCCAGCAGCTACGCTAGCGGGGGGACCGGGGAGCTGTTTTTT. This encodes CASSYASGGTGELFF.

The rearrangement uses TRBV7-9 and TRBJ1-1, with a weak D call TRBD1 (6 bases). The germline V and J ends were trimmed by 4 bases and 2 bases, with 17 bases remaining between them. This CDR3 contains 16 residues. Germline CDR1 and CDR2: SEHNR and FQNEAQ (reference sequence). The CDR3 spells CASSSHPGTHNTEAFF. In DNA form, the CDR3 reads TGTGCCAGCAGCTCGCACCCCGGGACACATAACACTGAAGCTTTCTTT.

The chain combines TRBV19 with TRBJ2-5, with TRBD1 identical over 10 bases. This CDR3 has 16 amino acids. J was trimmed by 3 bases and V by 2 bases; bases with no gene match: 6. The germline CDR1 and CDR2 sequences are LNHDA and SQIVND (reference sequence). The CDR3 region has the DNA TGTGCCAGTAGTATACGGGACAGGGGAGGAAAAGAGACCCAGTACTTC. Translation: CASSIRDRGGKETQYF.

As for this clone: Different DNA sequences within this sample yield the same CDR3. The V call is TRBV4-2, the J call TRBJ2-3; the D is unclear. The CDR3 is 16 residues long. The germline CDR1 and CDR2 sequences are LGHNA and YNFKEQ. The V gene lost 0 bases and the J gene lost 2 bases, with 12 bases spanning the gap. The CDR3 bases are TGTGCCAGCAGCCAAGATATGCGGAGAGTCACAGATACGCAGTATTTT. Its translation: CASSQDMRRVTDTQYF.

The chain carries TRBV5-1 and TRBJ1-3; weak D call: TRBD1 (5 bases). There are 15 residues in the CDR3. Germline lookup yields CDR1 SGHRS and CDR2 YFSETQ. Trimming shortened V by 1 base and J by 0 bases, and 8 bases separated the two germline ends. The CDR3 loop is CASSLPGSSGNTIYF. Written as DNA, the CDR3 is TGCGCCAGCAGCTTGCCAGGGAGCTCTGGAAACACCATATATTTT.

The rearrangement uses TRBV6-5 and TRBJ1-1; no clear D. There are 13 residues in the CDR3. V lost 5 bases to trimming and J lost 5 bases, with 12 bases between them. Per the germline V gene, CDR1 is MNHEY and CDR2 is SVGAGI. This CDR3 is CASSMAARTEAFF. The CDR3 DNA reads as TGTGCCAGCAGTATGGCGGCGAGGACTGAAGCTTTCTTT.

The rearrangement uses TRBV19 and TRBJ2-3; 10 bases agree with TRBD2. The V and J ends lost 6 bases and 2 bases, in that order; junction bases with no gene match: 8. Germline CDR1 is LNHDA and CDR2 is SQIVND (reference sequence). The CDR3 length is 16 residues. CDR3 DNA sequence: TGTGCCAGTAGAACACAACTAGCGGGGATCACAGATACGCAGTATTTT. Translating it yields CASRTQLAGITDTQYF.

This chain connects TRBV7-2 to TRBJ2-7; tentative D call: TRBD1 (6 bases). Germline loops: CDR1 SGHTA, CDR2 FQGNSA. The CDR3 is 13 residues long. Trimming removed 2 bases at V and 3 bases at J, with 8 bases between. CDR3 loop: CASSLTGRYEQYV. The CDR3 DNA sequence: TGTGCCAGCAGCTTAACAGGGCGCTACGAGCAGTACGTC.

V is TRBV14 and J is TRBJ2-1, with 8 bases fitting TRBD1. With V trimmed by 4 bases and J by 5 bases, 19 bases remained unmatched. Germline V lookup: CDR1 SGHDN, CDR2 FVKESK. This CDR3 has 19 residues. The CDR3, as DNA: TGTGCCAGCAGCCCCAATTCATTCAGTTCGGGGACAGGAAACAATGAGCAGTTCTTC. This codes for CASSPNSFSSGTGNNEQFF.

This sequence joins TRBV6-5 and TRBJ1-6, with 7 bases aligning to TRBD1. V dropped 8 bases and J dropped 6; count of bases not matched to a gene: 7. CDR1 and CDR2 from the germline V gene are MNHEY and SVGAGI. The CDR3 is 14 residues long. CDR3 DNA sequence: TGTGCCAGCTGGAAAGGGGGCAGTAATTCACCCCTCCACTTT. Its translation: CASWKGGSNSPLHF.

The V gene is TRBV5-5, the J gene TRBJ1-3; D gene ambiguous. The CDR3 sequence is 13 residues long. Germline CDR1 and CDR2: SGHKS and YYEKEE (reference sequence). Trimming took 1 base from V and 4 from J, leaving 6 bases between them. CDR3 sequence reads: CASSLTSGNTIYF. The CDR3 nucleotides are TGTGCCAGCAGCTTGACATCGGGAAACACCATATATTTT.

This clone has just a few counts. The chain is built from TRBV6-1 and TRBJ2-5; weak D call: TRBD2 (6 bases). In germline, CDR1 is MNHNS, CDR2 SASEGT. V was clipped by 4 bases and J by 4 bases, with 19 bases between them. This CDR3 spans 16 amino acids. The CDR3 DNA sequence: TGTGCCAGCAGTGCGAATTCGAGACGGGGGATAGAGACCCAGTACTTC. Translating gives CASSANSRRGIETQYF.